This T cell receptor (beta chain) was documented in a study of lymphopenia after photon versus proton radiotherapy. CDR1 is SGHNT, CDR2 YYREEE, per germline (reference sequence). The CDR3 length is 13 residues. The V and J ends lost 5 bases and 5 bases respectively, with 14 bases between them. Clones were sequenced by immunoSEQ multiplex PCR, and TCRdb holds only the in-frame ones, with some missing. This sample yields about 18,000 clones, of which 92% are seen a single time; 1.7% belongs to the top ten. Study-level points and caveats: Under photons, naive T cells and diversity fell while effector/memory populations rose. Better survival with proton therapy was suggested as possible, not demonstrated.

This clone was counted once. The antigen remains unidentified. Sequences were derived from peripheral blood, sampled from a patient treated with photon-based radiotherapy. The rearrangement joins TRBV5-4 to TRBJ2-7, with D uncertain. The receptor was derived from a woman in her thirties or forties with cholangiocarcinoma. This CDR3 reads CASSGSRSDEQYF. In nucleotides, the CDR3 is TGTGCCAGCAGTGGCAGCCGTTCGGACGAGCAGTACTTC.